The 19 T cell receptor beta chains given below trace back to one sample, sequenced in a study of cytomegalovirus exposure and HLA in healthy donors. Generated by immunoSEQ multiplex PCR, the TCRdb table keeps only in-frame clones and is missing some. Of hundreds of thousands of clones in the sample, approximately 90% were seen once. The sequencing input was PBMCs. These receptors all stem from a woman under 30 in good health and CMV-seronegative.

The CDR3 nucleotides read TGTGCCACCAGCAGAGCCCAGAACACTGAAGCTTTCTTT. Translated, it gives CATSRAQNTEAFF. This chain connects TRBV15 to TRBJ1-1, with D unclear. This CDR3 has 13 residues. From germline, CDR1 is LNHNV and CDR2 YYDKDF (reference sequence). The V and J ends lost 1 base and 1 base respectively, with 4 bases between them.

The chain couples TRBV28 to TRBJ2-3, with 9 bases lining up with TRBD1. The V and J ends lost 3 bases and 3 bases, in that order; junction bases with no gene match: 10. Germline loops: CDR1 MDHEN, CDR2 SYDVKM. The CDR3 has 17 residues. In nucleotides, the CDR3 is TGTGCCAGCAGTTTCCTCTTCGGACAGGGGAGGACAGATACGCAGTATTTT. Its protein product is CASSFLFGQGRTDTQYF.

V and J are TRBV5-4 and TRBJ2-1; 12 nucleotides align to TRBD2. Germline V gene sequence: CDR1 SGHNT, CDR2 YYREEE (reference sequence). Trimming took 7 bases from V and 9 from J; bases not matched to a gene: 8. The CDR3 is made up of 14 amino acids. CDR3 sequence: CASLTSGRPGEQFF. The CDR3 nucleotides read TGTGCCAGCCTTACTAGCGGGAGGCCAGGTGAGCAGTTCTTC.

The V gene is TRBV5-6, the J gene TRBJ2-1, with 15 nucleotides matching TRBD2. The CDR3 has 18 residues. The V and J ends lost 6 bases and 7 bases, in that order; junction bases with no gene match: 14. Germline CDR1 and CDR2: SGHDT and YYEEEE. As DNA, the CDR3 is TGTGCCAGCACCTCGGGGTGGACTAGCGGGAGGGCCCGGAATGAGCAGTTCTTC. This translates into CASTSGWTSGRARNEQFF.

The chain carries TRBV6-5 and TRBJ2-2; the match to TRBD2 covers 8 bases. J gave up 3 bases and V 2 bases, and 5 bases lay outside the gene matches. Germline V gene data show CDR1 as MNHEY and CDR2 as SVGAGI. The CDR3 covers 16 residues. CDR3 in DNA: TGTGCCAGCAGTTACCGGGGGGGAGGGCACACCGGGGAGCTGTTTTTT. Amino acid sequence: CASSYRGGGHTGELFF.

The J gene is TRBJ1-2, the V gene TRBV28; the D gene is possibly TRBD1 (6 bases). The CDR3 runs to 15 residues. The ends were cut back, 2 bases at V and 6 bases at J, with 16 bases in the middle. Germline V gene lookup returns CDR1 MDHEN and CDR2 SYDVKM. The CDR3 DNA sequence: TGTGCCAGCAGTTTACTCCGGACAGAGTTAAATGGCTACACCTTC. Residues: CASSLLRTELNGYTF.

This chain uses TRBV5-6 with TRBJ2-3, with 14 bases lining up with TRBD2. V gave up 0 bases and J gave up 3 bases; unmatched junction bases: 6. This CDR3 is 18 amino acids long. Germline assignment: CDR1 SGHDT and CDR2 YYEEEE. The CDR3 DNA reads TGTGCCAGCAGCTTGGCCCGGACTAGCGGGAGGATGACAGATACGCAGTATTTT. Its protein product is CASSLARTSGRMTDTQYF.

The chain has TRBV5-1 and TRBJ2-7, with 7 bases that match TRBD1. Germline trimming cut 4 bases from V and 2 bases from J; bases unmatched to any gene: 6. The CDR3 extends over 14 amino acids. CDR1 and CDR2 from the germline V gene are SGHRS and YFSETQ. The CDR3 nucleotides are TGCGCCAGCAGCCCGGATGGGACAGCCTACGAGCAGTACTTC. As protein: CASSPDGTAYEQYF.

The rearrangement links TRBV6-1 to TRBJ2-7, with a weak D call TRBD1 (6 bases). CDR1 is MNHNS and CDR2 is SASEGT in the germline V gene. Trimming stripped 6 bases from V and 3 bases from J, with 18 bases between. The CDR3 consists of 15 residues. The chain's CDR3 is CASSGDLGAGYEQYF. In nucleotides, the CDR3 is TGTGCCAGCAGCGGAGACTTGGGGGCTGGCTACGAGCAGTACTTC.

The V gene is TRBV6-5, the J gene TRBJ1-5; perhaps TRBD1 as D (6 bases). Per the germline V gene, CDR1 is MNHEY and CDR2 is SVGAGI. The CDR3 is made up of 12 amino acids. V lost 6 bases to trimming and J lost 9 bases, with 12 bases between them. The CDR3 here is CASRQGNGPQHF. In DNA form, the CDR3 reads TGTGCCAGCAGGCAGGGGAACGGGCCCCAGCATTTT.

This clone was recorded once. The chain is built from TRBV10-1 and TRBJ2-7; 9 nucleotides agree with TRBD2. The CDR3 covers 14 residues. V lost 6 bases, J lost 0 bases, and 3 bases stayed unmatched. In germline, CDR1 is WNHNN, CDR2 SYGVQD (reference sequence). The CDR3 protein is CASSAGGSSYEQYF. DNA for the CDR3: TGCGCCAGCAGCGCGGGAGGGAGCTCCTACGAGCAGTACTTC.

The CDR3 is CASSGRRVGELFF. In DNA form, the CDR3 reads TGTGCCAGCAGTGGAAGGAGGGTCGGGGAGCTGTTTTTT. The V gene is TRBV6-5, the J gene TRBJ2-2; a possible D gene is TRBD2 (6 bases). The CDR3 covers 13 residues. V was shortened by 5 bases and J by 7 bases, with 11 bases between the two germline ends. CDR1 and CDR2 (germline): MNHEY, SVGAGI.

The rearrangement joins TRBV19 to TRBJ2-1; the D gene is possibly TRBD2 (6 bases). V lost 1 base and J 10 bases, leaving 11 bases between the germline ends. The CDR3 is 13 residues long. CDR1 and CDR2 from the germline V gene are LNHDA and SQIVND (reference sequence). CDR3 coding DNA: TGTGCCAGTAGTATAGTCTGGGGGGACGAGCAGTTCTTC. It codes for CASSIVWGDEQFF.

The CDR3 coding sequence is TGTGCCAGCAGCTTAGCTGCAGGGCTGTACGAGCAGTACTTC. Translated, it gives CASSLAAGLYEQYF. The rearrangement uses TRBV11-2 and TRBJ2-7, with TRBD1 as a possible D gene (5 bases). Germline-derived CDR1 and CDR2 are SGHAT and FQNNGV. V was clipped by 1 base and J by 4 bases, with 11 bases between them. This CDR3 comprises 14 residues.

This chain uses TRBV29-1 with TRBJ1-2; a weak D match, TRBD1 (6 bases). There are 13 residues in the CDR3. Trimming removed 6 bases at V and 4 bases at J, with 15 bases between. CDR1 SQVTM and CDR2 ANQGSEA come from the germline V gene. CDR3 in amino acids: CSVEQGYPYGYTF. In nucleotides, the CDR3 is TGCAGCGTCGAACAGGGTTATCCCTATGGCTACACCTTC.

The chain couples TRBV7-8 to TRBJ2-7, with D perhaps matching TRBD2 (6 bases). V gave up 5 bases and J gave up 2 bases, with 13 bases separating them. The CDR3 has 14 amino acids. The germline gives CDR1 SGHVS, CDR2 FQNEAQ. The CDR3 protein is CASSGRDFAYEQYF. The CDR3 DNA follows: TGTGCCAGCAGCGGCCGGGACTTTGCCTACGAGCAGTACTTC.

For this clone: A junction boundary mismatches the germline segment, possibly from a read error. The chain joins TRBV7-3 to TRBJ2-5; 9 bases match TRBD2. The CDR3 extends over 16 amino acids. Germline CDR1 and CDR2: SGHTA and FQGTGA. This chain's CDR3 is CASSLTSGSGRETQYF. The CDR3, as DNA: TGTGCCAGCAGCCTAACTAGCGGGTCTGGGAGGGAGACCCAGTACTTC.

This clone occurred once. This chain joins TRBV28 and TRBJ2-7; 14 positions agree with TRBD2. The ends lost 2 bases at V and 0 bases at J; junction bases unmatched: 3. This CDR3 region has 17 residues. The V gene's germline CDR1 is MDHEN and CDR2 SYDVKM. CDR3 sequence reads: CASSLGTSGRLSYEQYF. DNA for the CDR3: TGTGCCAGCAGTTTAGGGACTAGCGGGAGACTCTCCTACGAGCAGTACTTC.

The rearrangement links TRBV5-1 to TRBJ1-4, with D maybe TRBD1 (5 bases). CDR3 length equals 15 residues. CDR1 is SGHRS, CDR2 YFSETQ, per germline. Deletions cut 0 bases from V and 5 bases from J, with 11 bases between. The CDR3 loop reads CASSLGRQSNEKLFF. In DNA, the CDR3 is TGCGCCAGCAGCTTGGGGCGACAGAGCAATGAAAAACTGTTTTTT.